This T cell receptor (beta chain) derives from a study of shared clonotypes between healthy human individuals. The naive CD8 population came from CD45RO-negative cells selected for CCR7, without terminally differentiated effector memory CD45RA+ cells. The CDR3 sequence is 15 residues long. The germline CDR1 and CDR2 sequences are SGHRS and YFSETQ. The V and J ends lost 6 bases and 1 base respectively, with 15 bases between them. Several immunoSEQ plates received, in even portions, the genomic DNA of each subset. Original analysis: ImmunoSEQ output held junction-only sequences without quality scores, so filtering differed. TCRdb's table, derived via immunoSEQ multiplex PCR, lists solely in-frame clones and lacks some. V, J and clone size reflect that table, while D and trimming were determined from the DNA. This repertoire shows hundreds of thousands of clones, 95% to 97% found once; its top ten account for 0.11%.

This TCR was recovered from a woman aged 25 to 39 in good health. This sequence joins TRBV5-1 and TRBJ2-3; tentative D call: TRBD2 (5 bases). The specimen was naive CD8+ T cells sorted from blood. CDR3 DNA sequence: TGCGCCAGCACCGCGATAGCGCAGCGCACAGATACGCAGTATTTT. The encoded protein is CASTAIAQRTDTQYF.